Listed here are 3 T cell receptor beta chains from one sample, sequenced in a study of radiation and T cells in renal cell carcinoma. Some clones are missing from TCRdb's copy, which holds only in-frame ones; the method was immunoSEQ multiplex PCR. The profile covers around 180,000 clones, with roughly 90% appearing a single time and approximately 10% taken by the ten largest. Time point specified: blood 4 weeks post-SBRT, at nephrectomy. Specified treatment: 15 Gy SBRT to primary tumor, nephrectomy 4 weeks later. This specimen consisted of blood, obtained from a patient whose treatment included radiotherapy and nephrectomy. Every receptor here comes from a woman aged 45-65 years with renal cell carcinoma.

This clone came up a few times. This chain links TRBV19 with TRBJ1-5, with a tentative D call TRBD1 (6 bases). Germline-derived CDR1 and CDR2 are LNHDA and SQIVND (reference sequence). The length of the CDR3 is 13 residues. V was clipped by 6 bases and J by 5 bases, with 11 bases between them. The CDR3 DNA reads as TGTGCCAGTAGATCCAAGGGGGATCAGCCCCAGCATTTT. As protein: CASRSKGDQPQHF.

The chain combines TRBV6-6 with TRBJ1-2; a weak D match, TRBD1 (5 bases). The CDR3 has 12 residues. CDR1 is MNHNY and CDR2 is SVGAGI in the germline V gene (reference sequence). The V gene lost 5 bases and the J gene lost 6 bases, with 10 bases spanning the gap. The CDR3 sequence is CASSAWGDGYTF. CDR3 DNA sequence: TGTGCCAGCAGTGCATGGGGGGATGGCTACACCTTC.

The chain is built from TRBV6-5 and TRBJ1-2; D gene uncertain. V was trimmed by 2 bases and J by 4 bases, leaving 14 bases between them. The CDR3 consists of 15 residues. Germline CDR1 reads MNHEY; CDR2 reads SVGAGI. The CDR3 DNA sequence: TGTGCCAGCAGTTACAGGACCCTCAGTAGCTATGGCTACACCTTC. Protein sequence: CASSYRTLSSYGYTF.